The TCR beta chain under discussion was sequenced for a study of cytomegalovirus exposure and HLA in healthy donors. Vbeta (60) and Jbeta (13) primers were used in the PCR. This table comes from immunoSEQ multiplex PCR, and its TCRdb copy is limited to in-frame clones, with some not included. The sample has some 130,000 clones; around 74% are singletons. CDR1 is LGHNA, CDR2 YNFKEQ, per germline. The V end lost 2 bases, the J end lost 8 bases, and 9 bases lay between the germline ends. This CDR3 has 13 residues. The chain has TRBV4-2 and TRBJ1-4; D is ambiguous. This receptor was obtained from a male donor in good health and CMV-seronegative. Sequencing used PBMCs. The CDR3 bases are TGTGCCAGCAGCCAAAATGTCGGGGAAAAACTGTTTTTT. It is translated as CASSQNVGEKLFF.